These 3 T cell receptor beta chains share one sample of origin, sequenced in a study of monozygotic twins with inflammatory bowel disease. TCRdb re-called the 5' RACE reads; one entry per CDR3 protein, DNA not given. This sample's table reports about 130,000 distinct CDR3 sequences. The sample taken for sequencing was blood. The receptors shown here come from a human donor with ulcerative colitis or Crohn's disease, or a healthy co-twin of an affected twin (not recorded which).

The genes are TRBV20-1 and TRBJ2-1; checking the TCRdb D call of TRBD2 is not possible without DNA. CDR1 is DFQATT, CDR2 SNEGSKA, per germline (reference sequence). The CDR3 length is 12 residues. The CDR3 loop is CSARLEGYEQFF.

The V gene is TRBV16, the J gene TRBJ2-1; TCRdb lists TRBD2, though no DNA is available to test this call. CDR3 size: 16 residues. Germline loops: CDR1 KGHSY, CDR2 FQNENV. The CDR3 sequence: CASSLGLAGDNNEQFF.

This rearrangement joins TRBV7-2 to TRBJ2-5; TCRdb names TRBD1, which stays unverified in the absence of DNA. This CDR3 comprises 14 residues. In germline, CDR1 is SGHTA, CDR2 FQGNSA. CDR3 loop: CASSSWSQQETQYF.